These T cell receptor beta chains were read from a single sample in a study of early T cells in non-severe SARS-CoV-2 infection. One entry per CDR3 protein results from TCRdb running MiXCR on the 5' RACE reads. Of 30,000 or so distinct CDR3 sequences in the sample, approximately 6.3% were seen once. The specimen was whole blood. The receptors stem from an adult who was a healthcare worker with PCR-confirmed SARS-CoV-2 infection or an uninfected control (not recorded which). The CDR3 runs from the conserved cysteine through the conserved F or W. A D gene is named only where the DNA matches it firmly. Not every row has a clone size; where given, it reads once, few, many or a size class.

>TRBV19|NA|TRBJ1-2|NA
CASSITGGADGYTF
TGTGCCAGTAGTATCACGGGGGGCGCGGATGGCTACACCTTC
>TRBV12-5|many|TRBJ2-5|NA
CASVPWGGAGQETQYF
TGTGCTAGTGTTCCCTGGGGGGGGGCCGGGCAAGAGACCCAGTACTTC
>TRBV4-2|NA|TRBJ2-5|TRBD1
CASSHTFTGEETQYF
TGTGCCAGCAGCCATACCTTTACAGGGGAAGAGACCCAGTACTTC
>TRBV20-1|many|TRBJ2-3|TRBD2
CSADGGSTDTQYF
TGCAGTGCTGACGGGGGGAGCACAGATACGCAGTATTTT
>TRBV20-1|many|TRBJ2-7|TRBD2
CSASWASGTGEQYF
TGCAGTGCTAGTTGGGCTAGCGGTACGGGAGAGCAGTACTTC
>TRBV20-1|many|TRBJ1-1|NA
CSARQPNTEAFF
TGCAGTGCTAGACAACCCAACACTGAAGCTTTCTTT
>TRBV5-4|many|TRBJ2-5|NA
CASSLVAQETQYF
TGTGCCAGCAGCTTAGTAGCCCAAGAGACCCAGTACTTC
>TRBV28|NA|TRBJ1-1|NA
CASSQGGDGVTEAFF
TGTGCCAGCAGCCAAGGGGGGGATGGAGTCACTGAAGCTTTCTTT
>TRBV18|many|TRBJ1-1|NA
CASSRTTLIEAFF
TGTGCCAGCTCACGAACAACCTTGATTGAAGCTTTCTTT
>TRBV20-1|NA|TRBJ2-7|NA
CSASWAGVMGEQYF
TGCAGTGCTAGTTGGGCCGGGGTTATGGGGGAGCAGTACTTC
>TRBV12-3/TRBV12-4|many|TRBJ1-1|NA
CASSWGVGDTEAFF
TGTGCCAGCAGCTGGGGTGTGGGGGACACTGAAGCTTTCTTT
>TRBV7-2|NA|TRBJ2-2|TRBD2
CASSLVGGANTGELFF
TGTGCCAGCAGCTTAGTTGGGGGGGCGAACACCGGGGAGCTGTTTTTT
>TRBV5-1|many|TRBJ2-1|TRBD1
CASSLGQGWSYNEQFF
TGCGCCAGCAGCTTGGGACAGGGGTGGTCCTACAATGAGCAGTTCTTC
>TRBV6-5|few|TRBJ2-2|NA
CASSGTGSTGELFF
TGTGCCAGCAGTGGCACAGGGTCCACCGGGGAGCTGTTTTTT
>TRBV6-5|NA|TRBJ1-1|NA
CASSSVWGTEAFF
TGTGCCAGCAGTTCCGTCTGGGGAACTGAAGCTTTCTTT
>TRBV7-3|NA|TRBJ2-5|NA
CASSLTTQETQYF
TGTGCCAGCAGCCTGACTACGCAAGAGACCCAGTACTTC
>TRBV27|many|TRBJ1-1|NA
CASRTGVRAEAFF
TGTGCCAGCAGAACCGGGGTGAGGGCTGAAGCTTTCTTT
>TRBV12-5|many|TRBJ2-1|NA
CASGLRSSYNEQFF
TGTGCTAGTGGTTTGCGTAGCTCCTACAATGAGCAGTTCTTC
>TRBV3-1|many|TRBJ2-1|TRBD2
CASSQWLAGYNEQFF
TGTGCCAGCAGCCAATGGCTAGCGGGATACAATGAGCAGTTCTTC
>TRBV7-9|many|TRBJ1-3|NA
CASSIHQGGGNTIYF
TGTGCCAGCAGCATTCATCAGGGAGGTGGAAACACCATATATTTT
>TRBV28|few|TRBJ1-5|NA
CASTIRTVNQPQHF
TGTGCCAGCACGATCCGGACGGTCAATCAGCCCCAGCATTTT
>TRBV6-2/TRBV6-3|NA|TRBJ1-1|NA
CASSPPRRTEAFF
TGTGCCAGCAGCCCACCGCGCCGGACTGAAGCTTTCTTT
>TRBV7-8|few|TRBJ2-1|NA
CASSAYRISYNEQFF
TGTGCCAGCAGTGCGTACAGGATCTCCTACAATGAGCAGTTCTTC
>TRBV7-9|many|TRBJ2-7|NA
CASSLGPRKEQYF
TGTGCCAGCAGCCTGGGACCGCGAAAGGAGCAGTACTTC
>TRBV2|many|TRBJ1-5|NA
CASSGLFQPQHF
TGTGCCAGCAGTGGATTGTTTCAGCCCCAGCATTTT
>TRBV7-8|NA|TRBJ2-1|NA
CASSLSNYNEQFF
TGTGCCAGCAGCTTGTCTAACTACAATGAGCAGTTCTTC
>TRBV28|many|TRBJ1-1|NA
CASSFQRLIGEAFF
TGTGCCAGCAGTTTTCAACGGCTGATCGGTGAAGCTTTCTTT
>TRBV10-3|few|TRBJ2-3|NA
CAIGPGTTDTQYF
TGTGCCATCGGTCCCGGGACGACAGATACGCAGTATTTT
>TRBV4-2|many|TRBJ1-1|NA
CASSHEGVGTEAFF
TGTGCCAGCAGCCATGAAGGAGTGGGCACTGAAGCTTTCTTT
>TRBV11-2|many|TRBJ2-3|TRBD2
CASSGGGGAYTQYF
TGTGCCAGCAGCGGGGGCGGGGGGGCGTATACGCAGTATTTT
>TRBV18|many|TRBJ2-6|NA
CASSLSVAGANVLTF
TGTGCCAGCTCATTATCGGTGGCTGGGGCCAACGTCCTGACTTTC
>TRBV20-1|many|TRBJ1-5|NA
CSARASNQPQHF
TGCAGTGCTAGGGCTAGCAATCAGCCCCAGCATTTT
>TRBV11-3|many|TRBJ2-7|NA
CASSLTGGHPSYEQYF
TGTGCCAGCAGCTTAACGGGCGGACACCCCTCCTACGAGCAGTACTTC
>TRBV7-9|NA|TRBJ2-1|TRBD2
CASSGRGLAGGNEQFF
TGTGCCAGCAGCGGACGGGGGCTAGCGGGAGGTAATGAGCAGTTCTTC
>TRBV10-2|many|TRBJ2-7|NA
CASSLPEGEFSYEQYF
TGCGCCAGCAGTCTTCCTGAGGGGGAGTTCTCCTACGAGCAGTACTTC
>TRBV30|NA|TRBJ1-1|NA
CAWKVSDYTEAFF
TGTGCCTGGAAGGTATCGGACTACACTGAAGCTTTCTTT
>TRBV11-3|few|TRBJ2-3|NA
CASSLSTGGSRDTQYF
TGTGCCAGCAGCTTATCTACTGGGGGGTCTAGAGATACGCAGTATTTT
>TRBV6-5|few|TRBJ2-7|TRBD1
CASTPGQGASYEQYF
TGTGCCAGCACCCCGGGACAGGGGGCCTCCTACGAGCAGTACTTC
>TRBV28|many|TRBJ1-1|TRBD1
CASSLEGARDTEAFF
TGTGCCAGCAGTTTAGAGGGGGCGCGGGATACTGAAGCTTTCTTT
>TRBV7-2|many|TRBJ2-1|TRBD2
CASSQPGLAYNEQFF
TGTGCCAGCAGCCAGCCGGGACTAGCGTACAATGAGCAGTTCTTC
>TRBV18|few|TRBJ2-5|TRBD2
CASSPLAGGDRETQYF
TGTGCCAGCTCACCACTAGCGGGAGGTGATAGAGAGACCCAGTACTTC
>TRBV12-3/TRBV12-4|many|TRBJ1-4|NA
CASSFDAGEKLFF
TGTGCCAGCAGTTTTGACGCGGGTGAAAAACTGTTTTTT
>TRBV9|NA|TRBJ2-1|NA
CASSVEDGAGSYNEQFF
TGTGCCAGCAGCGTAGAGGATGGCGCAGGCTCCTACAATGAGCAGTTCTTC
>TRBV7-2|many|TRBJ2-3|NA
CASSLAALARNTQYF
TGTGCCAGCAGTTTAGCGGCCCTAGCCCGCAATACGCAGTATTTT
>TRBV4-3|many|TRBJ1-2|TRBD1
CASSQRGQGENGYTF
TGCGCCAGCAGCCAGAGAGGACAGGGGGAAAATGGCTACACCTTC
>TRBV5-1|many|TRBJ2-3|NA
CASSFSRPPDTQYF
TGCGCCAGCAGCTTTAGTAGGCCCCCAGATACGCAGTATTTT
>TRBV10-3|many|TRBJ2-7|TRBD2
CAIRGTSGGSYEQYF
TGTGCCATCAGAGGGACTAGCGGGGGGTCCTACGAGCAGTACTTC
>TRBV11-2|many|TRBJ1-1|TRBD1
CASSKTGGEAFF
TGTGCCAGCAGCAAAACAGGGGGTGAAGCTTTCTTT
>TRBV18|many|TRBJ1-5|TRBD1
CASSPTDRAPGQPQHF
TGTGCCAGCTCACCGACGGACAGGGCCCCTGGACAGCCCCAGCATTTT
>TRBV3-1|many|TRBJ2-1|NA
CASSQDLATNEQFF
TGTGCCAGCAGCCAAGATTTGGCTACGAATGAGCAGTTCTTC